This TCR beta chain was documented in a study of blood T cells in healthy people across ages. V shed 2 bases, J shed 5 bases, and the junction held 7 bases outside the gene matches. This CDR3 has 15 amino acids. Germline CDR1 GTSNPN, CDR2 SVGIG (reference sequence). Alongside a J-beta primer mix, a sample-barcoded 5' primer served in a second PCR lasting about 7 to 12 cycles. From the 5' RACE reads, TCRdb called clonotypes with MiXCR, one entry per CDR3 protein. The sample gives 1.5 million or so distinct CDR3 sequences, roughly 40% of which show up once; roughly 8.2% is in the top ten. The V call is TRBV30, the J call TRBJ1-4, with 8 bases lining up with TRBD1. The sequenced sample was blood. This receptor was identified in a woman between 18 and 30 years old in good health. The CDR3 region is CAWSPGTGGNEKLFF. The CDR3 nucleotides read TGTGCCTGGAGTCCCGGGACAGGTGGGAATGAAAAACTGTTTTTT.